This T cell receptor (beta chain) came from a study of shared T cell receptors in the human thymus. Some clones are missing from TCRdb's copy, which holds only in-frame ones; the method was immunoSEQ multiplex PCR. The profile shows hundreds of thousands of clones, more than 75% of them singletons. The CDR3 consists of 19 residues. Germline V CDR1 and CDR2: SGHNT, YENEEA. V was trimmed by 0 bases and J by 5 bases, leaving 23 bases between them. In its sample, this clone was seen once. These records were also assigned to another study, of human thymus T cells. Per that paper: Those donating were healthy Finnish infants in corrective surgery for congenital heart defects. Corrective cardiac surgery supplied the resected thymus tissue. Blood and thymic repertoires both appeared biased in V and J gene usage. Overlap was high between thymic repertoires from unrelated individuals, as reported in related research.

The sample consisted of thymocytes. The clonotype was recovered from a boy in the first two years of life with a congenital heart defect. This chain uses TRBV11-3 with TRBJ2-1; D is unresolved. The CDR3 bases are TGTGCCAGCAGCTTAGATGGGTCCAGCCAGGTGCCCAAAAACAATGAGCAGTTCTTC. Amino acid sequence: CASSLDGSSQVPKNNEQFF.